The sequence of this T cell receptor (beta chain) was determined in a study of blood T cell repertoires in COVID-19 (TCRdb year 2020). A note on the overall study: Samples covering the acute and convalescent phases of COVID-19 were provided by collaborators in the United States, Italy and Spain. The samples were drawn from two sources: the first 160 participants of the ongoing ImmuneRACE study, and 1,254 subjects contributed by 6 global collaborators. The repertoires were released in a freely available public database meant as a resource for research on the immune response to SARS-CoV-2. The sample metadata nearly always contained a de-identified subject ID, COVID-19 status, age in years and sex. Where available, HLA class I and class II types were obtained from metadata supplied by the sample provider rather than from assay-based typing. The prospective study material was composed of cDNA or gDNA derived from T cells, B-cell-depleted T cells, or PBMCs. The dataset comprised deeply sampled blood TCRbeta repertoires from subjects exposed to, actively infected with, or recovered from COVID-19. The study at large found these results: Clinical and demographic metadata were provided uncurated, with the amount varying by source and participant.

TCRbeta CDR3 regions were amplified from genomic DNA using the immunoSEQ Assay, a bias-controlled multiplex PCR. Processing in the source paper ran as follows. Nucleated cell counts per sample were estimated from amplification of reference gene primers within the assay. To quantify the absolute abundance of each unique TCRbeta CDR3 rearrangement, sequence reads were collapsed and filtered. For each sample, productive Simpson clonality was calculated as the square root of Simpson's diversity index over productive rearrangements. TCRdb carries this immuneACCESS record with in-frame sequences only. Its versions omit some clonotypes, under half of them owing to an unresolved V gene in the studies checked, with the rest unexplained. The DNA gave D and trimming, while V, J and clone size come from that table. Here the sample has 200,000 to 250,000 clones; 84% occur a single time. The top ten hold around 2% of the sample.

As regards this clone: Its antigen is currently not known. No per-base quality is available; no much larger clone lies one base away.

From cysteine to phenylalanine, the CDR3 is 15 amino acids long. This entry keeps only the CDR3 DNA: 45 bases, framed from base 1. In the germline V gene, CDR1 corresponds to SGHNT and CDR2 to YENEEA. Relative to germline, V is 5 bases shorter and J is 6 bases shorter, with 16 bases between their ends. Participants in the prospective study were enrolled through a virtual design, were aged roughly 18 to 100 years, and lived in 24 United States geographic areas. To assign participants to cohorts, the prospective study relied on clinical history that participants themselves reported in a screening survey and a study questionnaire. For ImmuneRACE Cohort 3, a participant was defined as recovered based on two consecutive negative NP/OP PCR tests, clearance by a healthcare professional, or resolution of symptoms. Each participant in the prospective study had whole blood, serum and a nasopharyngeal or oropharyngeal swab collected by mobile phlebotomists. Prospective study participants could optionally give additional blood draws and questionnaires over a roughly two-month period. Before DNA extraction, prospective study blood samples were shipped either frozen or at room temperature.

The sequenced sample was PBMCs or T cells enriched from blood (not recorded which). The clonotype originates from a man aged 55 to 70 who had recovered from COVID-19. The sequence joins TRBV11-3 to TRBJ2-2, with TRBD2 perhaps the D gene, on 6 matching bases. The DNA is TGTGCCAGCAGCCCGGGACTCAGTGCCTCCGGGGAGCTGTTTTTT. Translated, it gives CASSPGLSASGELFF.